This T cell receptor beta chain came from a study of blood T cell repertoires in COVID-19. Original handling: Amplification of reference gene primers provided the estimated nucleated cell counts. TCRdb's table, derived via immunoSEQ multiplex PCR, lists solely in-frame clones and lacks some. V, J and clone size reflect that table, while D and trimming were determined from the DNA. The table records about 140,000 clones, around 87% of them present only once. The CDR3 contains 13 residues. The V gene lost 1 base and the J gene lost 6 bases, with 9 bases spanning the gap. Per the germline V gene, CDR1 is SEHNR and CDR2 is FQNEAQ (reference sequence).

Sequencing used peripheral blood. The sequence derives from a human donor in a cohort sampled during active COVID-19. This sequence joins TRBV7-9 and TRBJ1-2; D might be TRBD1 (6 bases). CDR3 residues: CASSLGQGNGYTF. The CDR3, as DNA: TGTGCCAGCAGCTTAGGGCAGGGGAATGGCTACACCTTC.